This TCR beta chain was recovered during a study of cytomegalovirus exposure and HLA in healthy donors. General study findings and limits: Another analysis was done later, and it associated 16,951 TCR beta sequences with HLA alleles at 0.05 false discovery rate.

The PCR had 60 Vbeta and 13 Jbeta primers. Repertoires were generated with immunoSEQ multiplex PCR, while TCRdb's copy carries only in-frame clones and drops some. Here the sample table reports about 140,000 clones. Note on this clone: Its antigen is unidentified.

The J segment lost 5 bases and the V segment lost 4 bases, leaving 12 bases of the junction unmatched. Germline V gene data show CDR1 as GTSNPN and CDR2 as SVGIG (reference sequence). CDR3 length: 17 residues. Sequencing was performed on PBMCs. The sequence was obtained from a male donor in good health and CMV-seronegative. The rearrangement uses TRBV30 and TRBJ1-6; 9 bases agree with TRBD1. Written as DNA, the CDR3 is TGTGCCTGGACCCCATCGAAAGGGACAGGGAATAATTCACCCCTCCACTTT. This codes for CAWTPSKGTGNNSPLHF.